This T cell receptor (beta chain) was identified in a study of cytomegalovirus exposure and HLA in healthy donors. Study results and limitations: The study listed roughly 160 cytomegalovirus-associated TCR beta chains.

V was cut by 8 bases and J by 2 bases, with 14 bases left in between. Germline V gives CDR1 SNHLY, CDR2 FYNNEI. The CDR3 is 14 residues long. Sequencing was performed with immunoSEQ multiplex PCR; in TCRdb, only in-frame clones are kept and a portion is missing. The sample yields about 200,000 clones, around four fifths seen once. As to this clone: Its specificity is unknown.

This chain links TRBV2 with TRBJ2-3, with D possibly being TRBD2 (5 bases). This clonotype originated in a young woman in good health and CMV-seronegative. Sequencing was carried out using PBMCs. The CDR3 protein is CASHWTSNTDTQYF. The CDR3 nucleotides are TGTGCCAGCCACTGGACTTCTAACACAGATACGCAGTATTTT.